The 9 T cell receptor beta chains listed next were all sequenced from one sample in a study of T cells in women clearing cervical HPV infection. The method was immunoSEQ multiplex PCR; TCRdb's version includes in-frame clones alone and lacks a portion of them. In total, the table holds 36,000 or so clones. The sample taken for sequencing was blood buffy coat. The receptors were sampled from a woman between 18 and 75 years old with a cervical HPV16 infection that either progressed to CIN3+ or cleared (not recorded which).

With regard to this clone: From the germline J gene comes the end of the CDR3, since the read stops 3 residues before it. The rearrangement uses TRBV11-1 and TRBJ2-5, with 7 bases fitting TRBD1. The germline V gene has CDR1 SGHAT and CDR2 FQDESV (reference sequence). There are 14 residues in the CDR3. Unmatched junction bases numbered 8, after V lost 3 bases and J lost 7 bases. The CDR3 bases that were read are TGTGCCAGCAGCTTCGGGACAGTAGAAGGGACC. This translates into CASSFGTVEGT. The full-length CDR3 reads as CASSFGTVEGTQYF.

A word on this clone: The DNA ends 3 residues before the CDR3 does, and the rest of the CDR3 is filled in from the germline J gene. The chain has TRBV5-1 and TRBJ1-2; D may be TRBD1 (6 bases). This CDR3 has 14 amino acids. Germline assignment: CDR1 SGHRS and CDR2 YFSETQ. Trimming removed 0 bases from V and 5 bases from J, with 11 bases in between. The CDR3 loop reads CASSLGRGEYGYTF. Partial CDR3 DNA: TGCGCCAGCAGCTTGGGCAGGGGTGAATATGGC.

About this clone: With the read ending 3 residues before the CDR3 end, the germline J gene is used to fill in that end. The chain employs TRBV13 and TRBJ1-1; 8 bases are shared with TRBD1. V trimming: 0 bases; J trimming: 5 bases; junction bases outside the gene matches: 8. Germline CDR1 PRHDT, CDR2 FYEKMQ (reference sequence). This CDR3 region has 16 residues. This CDR3 is CASSLGRGQGRTEAFF. The part of the CDR3 DNA that was read is TGTGCCAGCAGCTTAGGCCGAGGACAGGGTCGTACTGAA. The full variable domain, completed using reference TRBV13 and TRBJ1-1, is AAGVIQSPRHLIKEKRETATLKCYPIPRHDTVYWYQQGPGQDPQFLISFYEKMQSDKGSIPDRFSAQQFSDYHSELNMSSLELGDSALYFCASSLGRGQGRTEAFFGQGTRLTVV.

Comment on this clone: The CDR3 end is not reached by the read, which stops 3 residues before it; the germline J gene fills it in. The chain is built from TRBV7-6 and TRBJ2-2; D is possibly TRBD1 (6 bases). V dropped 0 bases and J dropped 2 bases, with 13 bases sitting between them. The CDR3 extends over 17 amino acids. Germline assignment: CDR1 SGHVS and CDR2 FNYEAQ. The DNA read from the CDR3 is TGTGCCAGCAGCTTAGCCGGACCGGGACAAAACACCGGGGAG. It is translated as CASSLAGPGQNTGE. The whole CDR3 sequence is CASSLAGPGQNTGELFF. Using reference TRBV7-6 and TRBJ2-2 for the parts outside the CDR3, the full variable domain is GAGVSQSPRYKVTKRGQDVALRCDPISGHVSLYWYRQALGQGPEFLTYFNYEAQQDKSGLPNDRFSAERPEGSISTLTIQRTEQRDSAMYRCASSLAGPGQNTGELFFGEGSRLTVL.

On this clone: Read sequence stops 3 residues before the CDR3 end, and the germline J gene provides the missing end. This sequence joins TRBV20-1 and TRBJ1-2, with 7 nucleotides matching TRBD1. This CDR3 region has 13 residues. CDR1 and CDR2 from the germline V gene are DFQATT and SNEGSKA (reference sequence). CDR3 loop: CSATPGGTYDYTF. The sequenced part of the CDR3 DNA is TGCAGTGCTACACCAGGGGGTACCTACGAC.

With respect to this clone: The sequenced fragment ends 3 residues before the CDR3 boundary, so the rest is inferred from the germline J gene. The rearrangement links TRBV7-2 to TRBJ2-4; 9 nucleotides match TRBD1. The CDR3 contains 15 residues. The germline V gene encodes CDR1 SGHTA and CDR2 FQGNSA. Incomplete CDR3 DNA: TGTGCCAGCAGCTTAGGGCCGGACAGGGGTAGTGGT. The encoded protein is CASSLGPDRGSG. The whole CDR3 region reads CASSLGPDRGSGQYF.

To note about this clone: Read sequence stops 3 residues before the CDR3 end, and the germline J gene provides the missing end. The J gene is TRBJ1-5, the V gene TRBV7-9; 7 bases align to TRBD1. Germline V lookup: CDR1 SEHNR, CDR2 FQNEAQ (reference sequence). V trimming: 5 bases; J trimming: 4 bases; junction bases outside the gene matches: 8. CDR3 length equals 15 residues. Partial CDR3 DNA: TGTGCCAGCAGCCATAGACAGGGCGGGAATCAGCCC. As protein: CASSHRQGGNQP. The whole CDR3 reads CASSHRQGGNQPQHF.

CDR3: CASSLGDRGKDTQYF. CDR3 DNA (partial): TGCGCCAGCAGCTTGGGGGACAGGGGTAAGGATACG. V usage is TRBV5-1 and J usage is TRBJ2-3; 10 nucleotides align to TRBD1. From the germline J gene comes the end of the CDR3, since the read stops 3 residues before it. The junction had 4 bases not matched to a gene; V was cut back by 0 bases and J by 6 bases. The CDR3 loop spans 15 amino acids. The germline V gene encodes CDR1 SGHRS and CDR2 YFSETQ.

A word on this clone: The missing CDR3 end, 3 residues past where the read stops, is filled in from the germline J gene. This sequence joins TRBV30 and TRBJ2-1, with 13 bases identical to TRBD2. The CDR3 contains 16 residues. The V gene end was trimmed by 2 bases and the J gene end by 8 bases; junction bases not matched to a gene: 9. Looked up from germline, CDR1 is GTSNPN and CDR2 is SVGIG (reference sequence). The CDR3 here is CAWSLWRTSGGDEQFF. CDR3 DNA (partial): TGTGCCTGGAGTTTATGGAGGACTAGCGGGGGCGATGAG.